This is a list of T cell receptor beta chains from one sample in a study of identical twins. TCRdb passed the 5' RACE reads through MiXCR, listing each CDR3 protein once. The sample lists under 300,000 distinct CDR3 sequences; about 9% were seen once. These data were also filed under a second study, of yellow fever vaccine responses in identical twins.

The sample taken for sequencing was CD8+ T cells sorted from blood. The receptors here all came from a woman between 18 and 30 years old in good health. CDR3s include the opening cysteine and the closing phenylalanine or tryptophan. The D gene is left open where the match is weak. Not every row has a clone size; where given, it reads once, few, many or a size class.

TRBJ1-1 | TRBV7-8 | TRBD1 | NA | TGTGCCAGCAGCCTCCGGACAGGGTTGGTAACTAAAGCTTTCTTT | CASSLRTGLVTKAFF
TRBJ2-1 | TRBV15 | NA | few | TGTGCCACCAGCGGGGTAACAGGTGTATACAATGAGCAGTTCTTC | CATSGVTGVYNEQFF
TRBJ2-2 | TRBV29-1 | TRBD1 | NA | TGCAGCTACAGGGGATTATCCGGGGAGCTGTTTTTT | CSYRGLSGELFF
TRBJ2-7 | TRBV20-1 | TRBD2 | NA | TGCAGTGCTACAACTAGCGGGGGGGCGGGCGAGCAGTACTTC | CSATTSGGAGEQYF
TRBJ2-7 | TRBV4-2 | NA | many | TGTGCCAGCAGCCAAGAGCGGAGCTCCTACGAGCAGTACTTC | CASSQERSSYEQYF
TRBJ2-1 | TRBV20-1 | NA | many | TGCAGTGCTGATGCCTACAGCTATTCGGATGAGCAGTTCTTC | CSADAYSYSDEQFF
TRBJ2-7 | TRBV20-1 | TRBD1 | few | TGCAGTGCCCACTTTACAGGGGCCGCCTACGAGCAGTACTTC | CSAHFTGAAYEQYF
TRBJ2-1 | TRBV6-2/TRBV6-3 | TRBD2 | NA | TGTGCCAGCAGCTATCGAATCGGACTAGCGGTCTCCTACAATGAGCAGTTCTTC | CASSYRIGLAVSYNEQFF
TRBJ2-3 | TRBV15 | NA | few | TGTGCCACCAGCCACTGGGCAGGGGGAGGGGATACGCAGTATTTT | CATSHWAGGGDTQYF
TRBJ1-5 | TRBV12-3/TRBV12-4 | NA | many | TGTGCCAGCAGTTTGAGTGGGGGGGCTCTTTATCAGCCCCAGCATTTT | CASSLSGGALYQPQHF
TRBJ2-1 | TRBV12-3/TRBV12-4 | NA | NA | TGTGCCAGCACCCCGGCGAGATCTAATGAGCATTTCTTC | CASTPARSNEHFF
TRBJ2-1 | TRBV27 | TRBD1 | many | TGTGCCAGCGGAGAATTGACAGGGCCTGCCTACAATGAGCAGTTCTTC | CASGELTGPAYNEQFF
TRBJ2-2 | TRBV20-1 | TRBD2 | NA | TGCAGTGCCCCGAAGGGGTACGCGGGAGGATACAGCGAGGAGCTGTTTTTT | CSAPKGYAGGYSEELFF
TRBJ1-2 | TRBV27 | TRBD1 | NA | TGTGCCAGCAAACCGGCCGCGGGACAGGGGACCTATGGCTACACCTTC | CASKPAAGQGTYGYTF
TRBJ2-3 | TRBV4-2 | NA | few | TGTGCCAGCAGCCAAGATCTTATATTGGCGGAAACTAGCACAGATACGCAGTATTTT | CASSQDLILAETSTDTQYF
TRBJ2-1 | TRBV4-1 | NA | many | TGCGCCAGCAGCCAAGATGCCTACACTTGGGGCAATGAGCAGTTCTTC | CASSQDAYTWGNEQFF
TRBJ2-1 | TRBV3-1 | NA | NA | TGTGCCAGCAGCCAAATAGGGGTAAGCTCCTACAATGAGCAGTTCTTC | CASSQIGVSSYNEQFF
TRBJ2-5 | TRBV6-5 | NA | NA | TGTGCCAGCAGTTACGAGAGGGCTGGGAAGACCCAGTACTTC | CASSYERAGKTQYF
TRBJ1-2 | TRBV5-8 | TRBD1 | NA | TGTGCCAGCAGTCACAGGGGTGGAGGGGTCGATGGCTACACCTTC | CASSHRGGGVDGYTF
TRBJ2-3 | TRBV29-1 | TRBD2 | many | TGCAGCGTTGGGACTAGCGGGATAGCGCAGTATTTT | CSVGTSGIAQYF